One and the same sample provided the 12 T cell receptor beta chains below, sequenced in a study of T cells after yellow fever vaccination. TCRdb itself ran the 5' RACE reads through MiXCR, one entry per CDR3 protein. The table shows 250,000 to 350,000 distinct CDR3 sequences, with roughly 8.7% occurring only once. The sequences come from CD4+ T cells sorted from PBMCs, collected 5 days after the yellow fever booster vaccination. These receptors were taken from a man between 18 and 35 years old who received the YFV17D yellow fever vaccine.

This clonotype occurred a few times. The V call is TRBV5-6, the J call TRBJ1-1, with 10 bases lining up with TRBD1. Germline loops: CDR1 SGHDT, CDR2 YYEEEE. This CDR3 is 16 amino acids long. J gave up 4 bases and V 4 bases, and 10 bases lay outside the gene matches. In DNA, the CDR3 is TGTGCCAGCAGCATATGGACAGGGGGAGGGGGCACTGAAGCTTTCTTT. Its protein is CASSIWTGGGGTEAFF.

This chain joins TRBV7-2 and TRBJ2-7; 8 bases are a match to TRBD2. The germline V gene has CDR1 SGHTA and CDR2 FQGNSA. The CDR3 length is 13 residues. The junction had 1 base not matched to a gene; V was cut back by 6 bases and J by 0 bases. CDR3 sequence: CASRGTSSYEQYF. The CDR3 DNA sequence: TGTGCCAGCAGGGGGACTAGCTCCTACGAGCAGTACTTC.

There are many counts of this clonotype. The rearrangement joins TRBV7-9 to TRBJ1-1, with D maybe TRBD1 (5 bases). The CDR3 loop spans 15 amino acids. V was shortened by 5 bases and J by 3 bases, with 16 bases between the two germline ends. Germline lookup yields CDR1 SEHNR and CDR2 FQNEAQ (reference sequence). The CDR3 spells CASSPRAGQYTEAFF. The CDR3, as DNA: TGTGCCAGCAGCCCCCGGGCAGGACAATACACTGAAGCTTTCTTT.

The genes are TRBV30 and TRBJ2-7, with 7 bases matching TRBD1. The V and J ends lost 3 bases and 3 bases, in that order; junction bases with no gene match: 5. This CDR3 spans 13 amino acids. CDR1 and CDR2 from the germline V gene are GTSNPN and SVGIG (reference sequence). DNA of the CDR3: TGTGCCTGGAGCCCGTCAGGGGGCTACGAGCAGTACTTC. Translated: CAWSPSGGYEQYF.

About this clonotype itself: A much larger clone lies a single base off, so this may be a read error. The gene calls are TRBV28 and TRBJ2-2, with TRBD1 matching over 7 bases. This CDR3 region has 13 residues. Germline loops: CDR1 MDHEN, CDR2 SYDVKM. CDR3 DNA sequence: TGTGCCAGCAGGACAGGGACCACCGGGGAGATGTTTTTT. Its protein product is CASRTGTTGEMFF.

There are many counts of this clonotype. The chain carries TRBV4-3 and TRBJ2-3, with TRBD2 as a possible D gene (6 bases). With 3 bases removed from V and 5 bases from J, the gap between germline ends came to 9 bases. The germline V gene encodes CDR1 LGHNA and CDR2 YSLEER. The CDR3 runs to 13 residues. For the CDR3, the DNA is TGCGCCAGCAGCCATGCGGGAATAGATACGCAGTATTTT. Translated, it gives CASSHAGIDTQYF.

The genes are TRBV7-2 and TRBJ2-5; 8 nucleotides line up with TRBD2. This CDR3 is 15 amino acids long. Germline V gene sequence: CDR1 SGHTA, CDR2 FQGNSA. The V segment lost 2 bases and the J segment 2 bases; nucleotides outside the gene matches: 4. The DNA for the CDR3 is TGTGCCAGCAGCTTAATGTTAGCGGGGCAAGAGACCCAGTACTTC. This translates into CASSLMLAGQETQYF.

The V call is TRBV11-2, the J call TRBJ1-3; D uncertain. Trimming stripped 0 bases from V and 11 bases from J, with 17 bases between. The germline V gene has CDR1 SGHAT and CDR2 FQNNGV. This CDR3 contains 15 residues. The CDR3 DNA sequence: TGTGCCAGCAGCTTAGATCTAGGGAGAATTGGCGCCATATATTTT. Translated: CASSLDLGRIGAIYF. Full variable domain (remainder filled in from reference TRBV11-2 and TRBJ1-3): EAGVAQSPRYKIIEKRQSVAFWCNPISGHATLYWYQQILGQGPKLLIQFQNNGVVDDSQLPKDRFSAERLKGVDSTLKIQPAKLEDSAVYLCASSLDLGRIGAIYFGEGSWLTVV.

The chain joins TRBV2 to TRBJ2-1; TRBD1 or TRBD2 may be the D gene (5 bases each). Germline-derived CDR1 and CDR2 are SNHLY and FYNNEI. V dropped 7 bases and J dropped 7 bases, with 17 bases sitting between them. The CDR3 consists of 14 residues. CDR3 loop: CASIDQGVWNEQFF. The CDR3 nucleotides are TGTGCCAGCATTGATCAGGGAGTGTGGAATGAGCAGTTCTTC.

This clonotype was seen many times. V usage is TRBV10-3 and J usage is TRBJ2-1, with TRBD1 as a possible D gene (5 bases). CDR3 length: 16 amino acids. The germline V and J ends were trimmed by 0 bases and 4 bases, with 13 bases remaining between them. Germline CDR1 and CDR2: ENHRY and SYGVKD. The CDR3 protein is CAISESGAPRYNEQFF. In DNA form, the CDR3 reads TGTGCCATCAGTGAGTCTGGGGCGCCCCGTTACAATGAGCAGTTCTTC.

The sample holds a few counts of this clonotype. The chain couples TRBV7-3 to TRBJ1-6, with a tentative D call TRBD1 (5 bases). The CDR3 length is 17 residues. V was trimmed by 1 base and J by 0 bases, leaving 10 bases between them. Germline V gene lookup returns CDR1 SGHTA and CDR2 FQGTGA. CDR3 sequence: CASSLMGGSSYNSPLHF. CDR3 DNA: TGTGCCAGCAGCTTAATGGGGGGGAGCTCCTATAATTCACCCCTCCACTTT.

This chain uses TRBV20-1 with TRBJ2-5; D is possibly TRBD1 or TRBD2 (5 bases each). Trimming left V 3 bases short and J 4 bases short, with 12 bases between. Germline-derived CDR1 and CDR2 are DFQATT and SNEGSKA (reference sequence). This CDR3 has 13 amino acids. The CDR3 protein is CSARVRAGETQYF. The CDR3 DNA sequence: TGCAGTGCTAGGGTCAGGGCGGGAGAGACCCAGTACTTC.